This note documents a single T cell receptor beta chain sequence. Its antigen remains unidentified. The data were produced by immunoSEQ multiplex PCR, yet TCRdb's version contains in-frame clones alone and is incomplete. The table has tens of thousands of clones, 91% seen once; the top ten hold approximately 2.5%. The CDR3 runs 15 residues. Deletions cut 2 bases from V and 0 bases from J, with 10 bases between. Germline CDR1 SGHTA, CDR2 FQGTGA. The source of the sample is a study of OX40 agonist ivuxolimab in advanced cancers. Study observations and caveats: Antigen specificity remained undetermined for the expanded peripheral T cells. Some nonresponders additionally presented with little normalized T-cell clonal expansion.

The V gene is TRBV7-3, the J gene TRBJ1-2; D is unresolved. Source: CD4+ or CD8+ T cells sorted from blood, taken in a trial of the OX40 agonist ivuxolimab. This TCR derives from an adult with an advanced solid tumor such as melanoma, head and neck, liver or kidney cancer. The CDR3 nucleotides read TGTGCCAGCAGCTTAGGGTTTGGGGCTAACTATGGCTACACCTTC. This codes for CASSLGFGANYGYTF.